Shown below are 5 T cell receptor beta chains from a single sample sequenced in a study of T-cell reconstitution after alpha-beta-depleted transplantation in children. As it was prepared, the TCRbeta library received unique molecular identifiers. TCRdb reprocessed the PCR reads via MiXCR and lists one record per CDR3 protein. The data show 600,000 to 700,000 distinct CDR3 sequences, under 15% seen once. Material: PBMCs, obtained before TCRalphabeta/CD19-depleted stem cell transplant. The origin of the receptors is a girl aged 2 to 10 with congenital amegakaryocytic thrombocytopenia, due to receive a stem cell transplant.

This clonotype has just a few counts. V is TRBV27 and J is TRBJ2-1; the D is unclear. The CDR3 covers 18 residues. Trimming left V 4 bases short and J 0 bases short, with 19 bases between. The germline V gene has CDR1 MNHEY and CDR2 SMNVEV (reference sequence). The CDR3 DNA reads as TGTGCCAGCAGTTCGGAACTACCGGAAGCAAGCTCCTACAATGAGCAGTTCTTC. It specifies CASSSELPEASSYNEQFF.

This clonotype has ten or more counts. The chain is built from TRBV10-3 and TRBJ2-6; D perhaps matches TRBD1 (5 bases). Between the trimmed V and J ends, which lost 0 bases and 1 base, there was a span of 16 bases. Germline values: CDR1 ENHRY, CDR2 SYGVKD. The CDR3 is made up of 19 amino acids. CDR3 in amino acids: CAISESAGKKGSGANVLTF. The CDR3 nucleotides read TGTGCCATCAGTGAGTCTGCAGGGAAAAAAGGATCTGGGGCCAACGTCCTGACTTTC.

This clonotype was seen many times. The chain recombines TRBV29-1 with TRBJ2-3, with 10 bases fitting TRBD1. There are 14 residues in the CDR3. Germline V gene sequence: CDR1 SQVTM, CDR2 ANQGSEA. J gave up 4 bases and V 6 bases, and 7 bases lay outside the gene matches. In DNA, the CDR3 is TGCAGCGTGAAACGGACAGGGGGGCCAGATACGCAGTATTTT. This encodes CSVKRTGGPDTQYF.

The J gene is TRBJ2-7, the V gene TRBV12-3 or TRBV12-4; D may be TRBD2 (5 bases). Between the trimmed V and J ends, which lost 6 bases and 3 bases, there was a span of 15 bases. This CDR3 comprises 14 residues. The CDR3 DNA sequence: TGTGCCAGCAGCTACGAGGGCCCATACTACGAGCAGTACTTC. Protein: CASSYEGPYYEQYF.

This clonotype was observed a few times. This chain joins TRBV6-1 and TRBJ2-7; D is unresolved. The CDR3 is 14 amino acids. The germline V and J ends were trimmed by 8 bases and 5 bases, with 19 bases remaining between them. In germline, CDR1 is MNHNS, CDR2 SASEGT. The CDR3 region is CASQGGHKVDEQYF. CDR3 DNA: TGTGCCAGCCAAGGTGGCCACAAAGTGGACGAGCAGTACTTC.